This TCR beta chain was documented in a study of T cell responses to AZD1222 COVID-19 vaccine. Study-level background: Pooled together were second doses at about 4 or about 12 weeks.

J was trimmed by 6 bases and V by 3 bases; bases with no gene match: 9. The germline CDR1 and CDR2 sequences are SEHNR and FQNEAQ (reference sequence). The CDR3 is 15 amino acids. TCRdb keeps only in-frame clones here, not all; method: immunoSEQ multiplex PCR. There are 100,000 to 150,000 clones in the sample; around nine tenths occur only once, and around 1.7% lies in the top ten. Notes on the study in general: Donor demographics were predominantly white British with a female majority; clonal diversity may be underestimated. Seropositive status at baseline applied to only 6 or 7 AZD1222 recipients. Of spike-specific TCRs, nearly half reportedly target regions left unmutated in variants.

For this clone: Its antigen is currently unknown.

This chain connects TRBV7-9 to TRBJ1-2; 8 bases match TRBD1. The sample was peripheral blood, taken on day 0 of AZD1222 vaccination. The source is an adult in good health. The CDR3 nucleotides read TGTGCCAGCAGCTTTTCAACGACAGGGGCGGATGGCTACACCTTC. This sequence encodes CASSFSTTGADGYTF.